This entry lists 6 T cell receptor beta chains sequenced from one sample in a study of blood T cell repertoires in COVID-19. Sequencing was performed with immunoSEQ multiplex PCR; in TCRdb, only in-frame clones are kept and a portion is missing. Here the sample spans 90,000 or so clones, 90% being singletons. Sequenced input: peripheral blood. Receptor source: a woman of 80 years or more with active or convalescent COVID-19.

CDR3 in DNA: TGTGCCAGCAGCTTAGGGGGGCCAACCTACGAGCAGTACTTC. This sequence encodes CASSLGGPTYEQYF. This chain joins TRBV11-2 and TRBJ2-7, with D perhaps TRBD1 (6 bases). Germline loops: CDR1 SGHAT, CDR2 FQNNGV. The CDR3 extends over 14 amino acids. The V and J ends lost 1 base and 2 bases respectively, with 9 bases between them.

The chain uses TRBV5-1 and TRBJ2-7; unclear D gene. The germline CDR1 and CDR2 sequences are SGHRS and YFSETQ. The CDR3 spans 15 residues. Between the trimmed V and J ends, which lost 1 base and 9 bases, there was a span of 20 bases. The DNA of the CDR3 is TGCGCCAGCAGCTTGAATCCTAGTGCAGAGGTCGTGCAGTACTTC. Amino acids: CASSLNPSAEVVQYF.

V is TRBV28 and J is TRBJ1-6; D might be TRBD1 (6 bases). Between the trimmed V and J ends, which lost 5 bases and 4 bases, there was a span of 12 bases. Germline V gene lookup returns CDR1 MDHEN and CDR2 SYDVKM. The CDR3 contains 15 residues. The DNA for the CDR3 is TGTGCCAGCAGTATAAAACAGGGTTATAATTCACCCCTCCACTTT. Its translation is CASSIKQGYNSPLHF.

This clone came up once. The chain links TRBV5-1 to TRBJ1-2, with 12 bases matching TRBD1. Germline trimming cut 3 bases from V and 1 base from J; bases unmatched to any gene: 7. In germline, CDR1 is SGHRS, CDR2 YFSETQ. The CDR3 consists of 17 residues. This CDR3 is CASSYLGQGAFNYGYTF. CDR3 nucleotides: TGCGCCAGCAGCTATCTGGGACAGGGGGCGTTTAACTATGGCTACACCTTC.

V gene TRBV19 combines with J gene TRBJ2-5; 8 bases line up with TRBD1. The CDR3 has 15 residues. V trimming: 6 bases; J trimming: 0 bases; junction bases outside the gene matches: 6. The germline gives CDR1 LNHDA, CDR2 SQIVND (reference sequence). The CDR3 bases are TGTGCCAGTAGCCAGACAGGGGCCTACCAAGAGACCCAGTACTTC. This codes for CASSQTGAYQETQYF.

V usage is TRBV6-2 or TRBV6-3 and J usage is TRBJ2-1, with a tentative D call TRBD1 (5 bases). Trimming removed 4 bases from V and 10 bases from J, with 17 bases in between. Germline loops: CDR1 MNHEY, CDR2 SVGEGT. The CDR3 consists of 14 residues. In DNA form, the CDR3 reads TGTGCCAGCAGTTCCCTGGGGCCGGCTGGAGAGCAGTTCTTC. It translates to CASSSLGPAGEQFF.